The 8 T cell receptor beta chains in this list originate from one sample, sequenced in a study of post-analysis software for immune sequencing data. Study-wide results and limits: Five or six TRBV segments, TRBV5-6, TRBV5-1 and TRBV20-1 among them, were found more frequent in patients than controls.

No antigen has been identified for these receptors. Every TCR beta cDNA library bore unique molecular identifiers. TCRdb fed the PCR reads into MiXCR, producing one record per CDR3 protein. Among some 690,000 distinct CDR3 sequences listed, 55% to 60% were seen once. Sequencing used blood. These receptors were collected from a girl aged 2-9 years with multiple sclerosis.

The chain combines TRBV28 with TRBJ1-5; unclear D gene. The CDR3 consists of 15 residues. V was shortened by 6 bases and J by 0 bases, with 12 bases between the two germline ends. Germline V gene lookup returns CDR1 MDHEN and CDR2 SYDVKM. This CDR3 reads CASSQYGYSNQPQHF. The CDR3 nucleotides are TGTGCCAGCAGCCAATATGGGTATAGCAATCAGCCCCAGCATTTT. Full variable domain (missing parts from reference TRBV28 and TRBJ1-5): DVKVTQSSRYLVKRTGEKVFLECVQDMDHENMFWYRQDPGLGLRLIYFSYDVKMKEKGDIPEGYSVSREKKERFSLILESASTNQTSMYLCASSQYGYSNQPQHFGDGTRLSIL.

The chain has TRBV6-4 and TRBJ2-2; D is unclear. The germline V and J ends were trimmed by 0 bases and 4 bases, with 9 bases remaining between them. The CDR3 totals 15 residues. Germline V lookup: CDR1 MRHNA, CDR2 SNTAGT. In nucleotides, the CDR3 is TGTGCCAGCAGTGACTCTGCTGGGCCCACCGGGGAGCTGTTTTTT. This gives the protein CASSDSAGPTGELFF.

This clonotype was seen a handful of times. The J gene is TRBJ1-2, the V gene TRBV5-4, with 8 bases fitting TRBD1. Germline CDR1 and CDR2: SGHNT and YYREEE (reference sequence). V gave up 0 bases and J gave up 0 bases; unmatched junction bases: 4. The CDR3 runs 16 residues. The CDR3 region has the DNA TGTGCCAGCAGCTTGGACAGGGGGGTAGCTAACTATGGCTACACCTTC. Translation: CASSLDRGVANYGYTF.

The V gene is TRBV4-1, the J gene TRBJ2-7, with TRBD2 as a possible D gene (5 bases). This CDR3 is built from 14 residues. Looked up from germline, CDR1 is MGHRA and CDR2 is YSYEKL. V lost 4 bases, J lost 4 bases, and 14 bases lay in between. Here the CDR3 reads CASSPRAGSYEQYF. CDR3 nucleotide sequence: TGCGCCAGCAGCCCCCGTGCGGGTTCGTACGAGCAGTACTTC.

This clonotype has just a few counts. The V call is TRBV29-1, the J call TRBJ1-1, with TRBD1 as a possible D gene (6 bases). The CDR3 has 13 residues. V shed 6 bases and J shed 5 bases, with 16 bases lying between them. Looked up from germline, CDR1 is SQVTM and CDR2 is ANQGSEA. CDR3 bases: TGCAGCGTCGGTGGCACAGGGCGGACTGAAGCTTTCTTT. Its translation: CSVGGTGRTEAFF.

This rearrangement joins TRBV20-1 to TRBJ2-3, with TRBD2 matching over 8 bases. The CDR3 is made up of 13 amino acids. Germline V CDR1 and CDR2: DFQATT, SNEGSKA (reference sequence). The ends lost 5 bases at V and 5 bases at J; junction bases unmatched: 6. This CDR3 is CSADRGGLDTQYF. The CDR3 nucleotides read TGCAGTGCTGACCGCGGGGGGTTAGATACGCAGTATTTT.

This clonotype was counted between two and nine times. Here the CDR3 DNA reads TGCGCCAGCAGCTGGGGACACATGAACACTGAAGCTTTCTTT. Translation: CASSWGHMNTEAFF. V usage is TRBV5-1 and J usage is TRBJ1-1, with D possibly TRBD1 on 6 matching bases. V was trimmed by 3 bases and J by 0 bases, leaving 9 bases between them. From germline, CDR1 is SGHRS and CDR2 YFSETQ. There are 14 residues in the CDR3.

In its sample, this clonotype was seen many times. The chain employs TRBV6-6 and TRBJ2-3, with 7 bases matching TRBD1. There are 16 residues in the CDR3. Unmatched junction bases numbered 12, after V lost 8 bases and J lost 1 base. The V gene's germline CDR1 is MNHNY and CDR2 SVGAGI (reference sequence). This chain's CDR3 is CASGPVGGWGTDTQYF. CDR3 in DNA: TGTGCCAGCGGCCCCGTAGGGGGCTGGGGCACAGATACGCAGTATTTT.